These 25 T cell receptor beta chains came from one sample sequenced in a study of beta chain features in type 1 diabetes. All of the isolated RNA was reverse transcribed, so expressed TCRB transcripts were sequenced. Measured with immunoSEQ multiplex PCR; TCRdb has only the in-frame clones, and not every one. Altogether fewer than 7,500 clones are present, roughly four fifths being singletons, with the ten largest covering approximately 2%. Sample: Tregs from blood. The receptors derive from a man between 18 and 35 years old in good health.

In the case of this clone: Other DNA sequences in the same sample also yield this CDR3. The CDR3 nucleotides are TGTGCCAGCAGCCTGGACAGGGTGGGCCCCGAAGCTTTCTTT. The encoded protein is CASSLDRVGPEAFF. This sequence joins TRBV7-2 and TRBJ1-1; 8 positions match TRBD1. V trimming: 5 bases; J trimming: 8 bases; junction bases outside the gene matches: 10. The CDR3 spans 14 residues. Per the germline V gene, CDR1 is SGHTA and CDR2 is FQGNSA. Based on the CDR3 plus reference TRBV7-2 and TRBJ1-1, the full variable domain is GAGVSQSPSNKVTEKGKDVELRCDPISGHTALYWYRQSLGQGLEFLIYFQGNSAPDKSGLPSDRFSAERTGGSVSTLTIQRTQQEDSAVYLCASSLDRVGPEAFFGQGTRLTVV.

V is TRBV14 and J is TRBJ2-1, with 9 bases matching TRBD2. V shed 0 bases and J 7 bases; nucleotides not matched to a gene: 10. The CDR3 spans 17 residues. Germline lookup yields CDR1 SGHDN and CDR2 FVKESK. The CDR3 sequence is CASSQELGGGAWNEQFF. The CDR3 DNA is TGTGCCAGCAGCCAAGAATTGGGCGGGGGGGCATGGAATGAGCAGTTCTTC.

This clone was seen a handful of times. The rearrangement joins TRBV5-1 to TRBJ2-1, with TRBD2 matching 13 bases. There are 14 residues in the CDR3. V shed 5 bases, J shed 6 bases, and the junction held 2 bases outside the gene matches. CDR1 SGHRS and CDR2 YFSETQ come from the germline V gene. CDR3 in DNA: TGCGCCAGCAGTACTAGCGGGGGGGGCAATGAGCAGTTCTTC. Protein: CASSTSGGGNEQFF.

The rearrangement uses TRBV7-2 and TRBJ2-5; 7 bases line up with TRBD2. V trimming: 8 bases; J trimming: 5 bases; junction bases outside the gene matches: 14. Germline V gene data show CDR1 as SGHTA and CDR2 as FQGNSA. The CDR3 runs 15 residues. CDR3 in amino acids: CASLMGRGLGETQYF. DNA for the CDR3: TGTGCCAGCCTCATGGGGCGGGGGTTGGGGGAGACCCAGTACTTC.

The chain recombines TRBV5-4 with TRBJ2-7; 9 bases align to TRBD1. The CDR3 has 17 amino acids. The germline CDR1 and CDR2 sequences are SGHNT and YYREEE (reference sequence). V shed 1 base, J shed 0 bases, and the junction held 8 bases outside the gene matches. CDR3 bases: TGTGCCAGCAGCTTGTGGGGACAGGGATTGAGCTCCTACGAGCAGTACTTC. Amino acids: CASSLWGQGLSSYEQYF. Together with reference TRBV5-4 and TRBJ2-7, the CDR3 gives the full variable domain: ETGVTQSPTHLIKTRGQQVTLRCSSQSGHNTVSWYQQALGQGPQFIFQYYREEENGRGNFPPRFSGLQFPNYSSELNVNALELDDSALYLCASSLWGQGLSSYEQYFGPGTRLTVT.

The chain has TRBV4-2 and TRBJ2-1; 8 bases agree with TRBD2. The CDR3 has 16 amino acids. J gave up 8 bases and V 0 bases, and 9 bases lay outside the gene matches. The germline V gene has CDR1 LGHNA and CDR2 YNFKEQ. CDR3: CASSQDLFSGIDEQFF. The CDR3 coding sequence is TGTGCCAGCAGCCAAGATCTGTTTAGCGGGATAGATGAGCAGTTCTTC.

This chain uses TRBV6-6 with TRBJ2-7, with D perhaps TRBD1 (6 bases). The CDR3 is made up of 12 amino acids. The germline V and J ends were trimmed by 10 bases and 3 bases, with 13 bases remaining between them. Germline CDR1 MNHNY, CDR2 SVGAGI (reference sequence). DNA of the CDR3: TGTGCCACCAGAGCAGGGGACTACGAGCAGTACTTC. Translated, it gives CATRAGDYEQYF.

This clone was observed once. The chain carries TRBV9 and TRBJ2-3; TRBD1 matches at 7 bases. This CDR3 contains 15 residues. V shed 3 bases, J shed 2 bases, and the junction held 6 bases outside the gene matches. Germline CDR1 is SGDLS and CDR2 is YYNGEE. CDR3 residues: CASSATGTVTDTQYF. CDR3 DNA sequence: TGTGCCAGCAGCGCCACCGGGACAGTCACAGATACGCAGTATTTT.

This clone occurred once. The genes are TRBV7-8 and TRBJ1-2, with D hard to call. Germline lookup yields CDR1 SGHVS and CDR2 FQNEAQ. This CDR3 is 14 amino acids long. The ends were cut back, 3 bases at V and 3 bases at J, with 11 bases in the middle. CDR3 in DNA: TGTGCCAGCAGCTTCCAGGTTGTCGACTATGGCTACACCTTC. This translates into CASSFQVVDYGYTF.

The chain couples TRBV5-1 to TRBJ2-7, with 10 bases identical to TRBD1. V lost 4 bases and J lost 7; bases outside the gene matches: 8. The germline V gene has CDR1 SGHRS and CDR2 YFSETQ. The length of the CDR3 is 14 residues. This CDR3 is CASSLGTGVIEQYF. CDR3 nucleotides: TGCGCCAGCAGCCTCGGGACAGGGGTGATAGAGCAGTACTTC.

This chain joins TRBV28 and TRBJ1-3; possible D gene TRBD1, 6 bases. This CDR3 is 13 amino acids long. In germline, CDR1 is MDHEN, CDR2 SYDVKM. The V end was cut by 10 bases, the J end by 5 bases, with 15 bases between. The CDR3 spells CATSQGNRNTIYF. DNA of the CDR3: TGTGCCACCTCACAGGGTAACAGAAACACCATATATTTT.

This chain joins TRBV10-3 and TRBJ1-1; D unclear. CDR1 and CDR2 (germline): ENHRY, SYGVKD. The CDR3 consists of 11 residues. The V and J ends lost 10 bases and 6 bases respectively, with 12 bases between them. In DNA, the CDR3 is TGTGCCAGCAACCGCGGGGCTGAAGCTTTCTTT. The encoded protein is CASNRGAEAFF.

The chain employs TRBV7-9 and TRBJ2-6; 10 bases line up with TRBD1. Looked up from germline, CDR1 is SEHNR and CDR2 is FQNEAQ (reference sequence). J was trimmed by 2 bases and V by 5 bases; bases with no gene match: 6. There are 17 residues in the CDR3. Written as DNA, the CDR3 is TGTGCCAGCAGCCCGGGACAGGGGCTGCCTGGGGCCAACGTCCTGACTTTC. Amino acids: CASSPGQGLPGANVLTF.

This clone was seen once. V gene TRBV11-2 combines with J gene TRBJ2-3, with D perhaps TRBD1 (6 bases). V was shortened by 5 bases and J by 0 bases, with 12 bases between the two germline ends. Looked up from germline, CDR1 is SGHAT and CDR2 is FQNNGV. The CDR3 runs to 15 residues. CDR3 DNA: TGTGCCAGCAGCAAGGACAGTTCTAGCACAGATACGCAGTATTTT. Translated: CASSKDSSSTDTQYF.

This chain links TRBV7-6 with TRBJ2-5; possible D gene TRBD1, 5 bases. Trimming removed 4 bases at V and 5 bases at J, with 20 bases between. The CDR3 is 16 amino acids. CDR1 SGHVS and CDR2 FNYEAQ come from the germline V gene. CDR3 nucleotide sequence: TGTGCCAGCAGCTCTGCCCTGGACCCAGGGTGGGAGACCCAGTACTTC. Encoded protein: CASSSALDPGWETQYF.

The chain joins TRBV18 to TRBJ2-5; TRBD2 matches at 10 bases. The CDR3 runs 15 residues. CDR1 is KGHSH, CDR2 LQKENI, per germline. Unmatched junction bases numbered 8, after V lost 3 bases and J lost 7 bases. The CDR3 nucleotides read TGTGCCAGCTCACCGGGACTAGCGCCTCTCTCGACCCAGTACTTC. Residues: CASSPGLAPLSTQYF.

The V call is TRBV6-1, the J call TRBJ2-3, with D maybe TRBD2 (5 bases). Germline values: CDR1 MNHNS, CDR2 SASEGT. The CDR3 covers 15 residues. Trimming removed 3 bases at V and 2 bases at J, with 12 bases between. CDR3: CASSERAGVTDTQYF. For the CDR3, the DNA is TGTGCCAGCAGTGAGCGGGCGGGCGTCACAGATACGCAGTATTTT.

The chain combines TRBV18 with TRBJ1-1; D perhaps matches TRBD1 (5 bases). CDR1 is KGHSH and CDR2 is LQKENI in the germline V gene. Trimming cost V 9 bases and J 3 bases, with 17 bases left between them. CDR3 size: 14 residues. The DNA for the CDR3 is TGTGCCAGTTACAACTCAGGGTTAGACACTGAAGCTTTCTTT. This codes for CASYNSGLDTEAFF.

This clone has just a few counts. CDR3 region: CASSGRLARQDTQYF. The CDR3 DNA is TGTGCCAGCAGCGGCCGACTAGCCCGCCAAGATACGCAGTATTTT. The chain couples TRBV27 to TRBJ2-3, with 7 bases aligning to TRBD2. V lost 6 bases and J lost 5; bases outside the gene matches: 11. CDR3 length: 15 residues. CDR1 MNHEY and CDR2 SMNVEV come from the germline V gene (reference sequence).

The chain carries TRBV6-4 and TRBJ1-5; no firm D call. The CDR3 is 13 residues long. Germline V gene sequence: CDR1 MRHNA, CDR2 SNTAGT. V was pared by 3 bases and J by 4 bases, with 7 bases between. CDR3 sequence reads: CASSETFNQPQHF. Here the CDR3 DNA reads TGTGCCAGCAGTGAGACATTTAATCAGCCCCAGCATTTT.

This clone appeared a single time. The rearrangement joins TRBV6-5 to TRBJ2-1; D possibly corresponds to TRBD2 (5 bases). The CDR3 covers 14 residues. In germline, CDR1 is MNHEY, CDR2 SVGAGI. The V gene lost 8 bases and the J gene lost 8 bases, with 19 bases spanning the gap. CDR3 sequence (DNA): TGTGCCAGCCGGGATGTGGGGTGGCGGGATGAGCAGTTCTTC. Its translation is CASRDVGWRDEQFF.

This chain links TRBV19 with TRBJ1-2; D is uncertain. In germline, CDR1 is LNHDA, CDR2 SQIVND (reference sequence). V lost 5 bases and J lost 4, with 23 bases in between. The length of the CDR3 is 17 residues. CDR3 bases: TGTGCCAGTAGTCAAGACTTGGCAAATCGAAAGACCTATGGCTACACCTTC. Translation gives CASSQDLANRKTYGYTF. The full variable domain, in which reference TRBV19 and TRBJ1-2 provide the parts outside the CDR3, is DGGITQSPKYLFRKEGQNVTLSCEQNLNHDAMYWYRQDPGQGLRLIYYSQIVNDFQKGDIAEGYSVSREKKESFPLTVTSAQKNPTAFYLCASSQDLANRKTYGYTFGSGTRLTVV.

V gene TRBV25-1 combines with J gene TRBJ1-6; D call uncertain. V was trimmed by 6 bases and J by 5 bases, leaving 8 bases between them. This CDR3 has 13 residues. The V gene's germline CDR1 is MGHDK and CDR2 SYGVNS. This CDR3 is CASRQIHNSPLHF. CDR3 sequence (DNA): TGTGCCAGCAGGCAGATCCATAATTCACCCCTCCACTTT.

This clone was observed a few times. The V call is TRBV10-3, the J call TRBJ2-3; D unclear. V gave up 4 bases and J gave up 1 base, with 3 bases separating them. CDR1 is ENHRY, CDR2 SYGVKD, per germline. This CDR3 comprises 12 residues. The CDR3: CAISAGTDTQYF. The CDR3 region has the DNA TGTGCCATCAGTGCCGGCACAGATACGCAGTATTTT.

The gene calls are TRBV9 and TRBJ2-5; 8 bases are a match to TRBD1. The CDR3 is 14 amino acids. J gave up 1 base and V 4 bases, and 3 bases lay outside the gene matches. The V gene's germline CDR1 is SGDLS and CDR2 YYNGEE. CDR3 in DNA: TGTGCCAGCAGCATGGACAGGGTCCAAGAGACCCAGTACTTC. Translating it yields CASSMDRVQETQYF.